Shown below are 21 T cell receptor beta chains from a single sample sequenced in a study of cytomegalovirus exposure and HLA in healthy donors. The study ran its PCR with 60 Vbeta and 13 Jbeta primers. Generated by immunoSEQ multiplex PCR, the TCRdb table keeps only in-frame clones and is missing some. The sample lists some 170,000 clones, around four fifths occurring once. Material: PBMCs. These receptors were obtained from a man aged 50 to 60 in good health and CMV-seropositive.

The sample holds one count of this clone. The chain recombines TRBV15 with TRBJ2-2; tentative D call: TRBD1 (7 bases). The V end was cut by 0 bases, the J end by 7 bases, with 12 bases between. This CDR3 comprises 15 residues. CDR1 and CDR2 from the germline V gene are LNHNV and YYDKDF (reference sequence). CDR3: CATSRDRGENGELFF. The CDR3, as DNA: TGTGCCACCAGCAGAGACAGGGGGGAGAACGGGGAGCTGTTTTTT.

This chain joins TRBV7-9 and TRBJ1-4; TRBD1 matches 8 bases. The germline V gene encodes CDR1 SEHNR and CDR2 FQNEAQ (reference sequence). V gave up 5 bases and J gave up 6 bases; unmatched junction bases: 5. The length of the CDR3 is 14 residues. CDR3 in amino acids: CASSPQGAHEKLFF. CDR3 DNA sequence: TGTGCCAGCAGCCCCCAGGGGGCTCATGAAAAACTGTTTTTT.

The chain links TRBV7-6 to TRBJ2-1; unclear D gene. V was trimmed by 1 base and J by 4 bases, leaving 5 bases between them. Germline CDR1 SGHVS, CDR2 FNYEAQ. The CDR3 extends over 13 amino acids. This CDR3 reads CASSLGLYNEQFF. As DNA, the CDR3 is TGTGCCAGCAGCTTAGGTCTGTACAATGAGCAGTTCTTC.

The chain recombines TRBV28 with TRBJ1-2; D gene uncertain. Germline lookup yields CDR1 MDHEN and CDR2 SYDVKM. Trimming took 1 base from V and 0 from J, leaving 9 bases between them. The CDR3 sequence is 15 residues long. The CDR3 loop is CASSLSWQANYGYTF. Here the CDR3 DNA reads TGTGCCAGCAGTTTATCCTGGCAGGCTAACTATGGCTACACCTTC.

This clone was counted between two and nine times. The chain combines TRBV7-6 with TRBJ2-7; 7 bases map to TRBD1. Looked up from germline, CDR1 is SGHVS and CDR2 is FNYEAQ. Trimming removed 8 bases from V and 2 bases from J; junction bases left unmatched: 9. The CDR3 is 14 amino acids. The CDR3 protein is CASSNRGPAYEQYF. The DNA for the CDR3 is TGTGCCAGCTCTAACAGGGGACCCGCCTACGAGCAGTACTTC.

The chain employs TRBV7-2 and TRBJ2-2; D might be TRBD2 (5 bases). With 4 bases removed from V and 7 bases from J, the gap between germline ends came to 13 bases. Looked up from germline, CDR1 is SGHTA and CDR2 is FQGNSA. CDR3 length: 14 residues. In DNA form, the CDR3 reads TGTGCCAGCAGCTCGTCGCCCGGAGGCGGGGAGCTGTTTTTT. This sequence encodes CASSSSPGGGELFF.

The chain employs TRBV6-1 and TRBJ1-2; TRBD1 aligns across 7 bases. V gave up 5 bases and J gave up 8 bases; unmatched junction bases: 5. The CDR3 contains 12 residues. Germline V gene sequence: CDR1 MNHNS, CDR2 SASEGT. The CDR3 loop is CASSNRGWGYTF. CDR3 nucleotides: TGTGCCAGCAGTAACAGGGGATGGGGCTACACCTTC.

The chain links TRBV11-1 to TRBJ2-1; tentative D call: TRBD2 (6 bases). The CDR3 totals 12 residues. V gave up 3 bases and J gave up 10 bases, with 10 bases separating them. Germline CDR1 is SGHAT and CDR2 is FQDESV (reference sequence). CDR3 amino acids: CASSFWRGEQFF. CDR3 DNA sequence: TGTGCCAGCAGCTTCTGGAGGGGCGAGCAGTTCTTC.

V and J are TRBV27 and TRBJ2-2, with 9 bases matching TRBD2. The germline gives CDR1 MNHEY, CDR2 SMNVEV (reference sequence). Trimming removed 8 bases from V and 3 bases from J; junction bases left unmatched: 4. CDR3 size: 14 residues. The chain's CDR3 is CASGWTSDTGELFF. For the CDR3, the DNA is TGTGCCAGCGGCTGGACTAGCGACACCGGGGAGCTGTTTTTT.

The V and J genes are TRBV2 and TRBJ1-2; D perhaps matches TRBD1 (6 bases). Germline V CDR1 and CDR2: SNHLY, FYNNEI. The CDR3 is 12 residues long. Trimming left V 6 bases short and J 8 bases short, with 13 bases between. The DNA for the CDR3 is TGTGCCAGCAGGTACAGGGTGAGCGGCTACACCTTC. This sequence encodes CASRYRVSGYTF.

The chain uses TRBV4-2 and TRBJ2-5; 13 bases are shared with TRBD2. V shed 1 base and J 0 bases; nucleotides not matched to a gene: 5. From germline, CDR1 is LGHNA and CDR2 YNFKEQ. The CDR3 extends over 18 amino acids. CDR3 protein: CASSQAIGTSGDQETQYF. The CDR3 DNA reads TGTGCCAGCAGCCAAGCTATTGGGACTAGCGGGGACCAAGAGACCCAGTACTTC.

This clone was observed a few times. This chain uses TRBV6-1 with TRBJ2-5, with D possibly matching TRBD2 (7 bases). Looked up from germline, CDR1 is MNHNS and CDR2 is SASEGT. CDR3 length: 16 amino acids. V lost 0 bases to trimming and J lost 5 bases, with 16 bases between them. CDR3 bases: TGTGCCAGCAGTGAAGCGCTTGGGGGGGCGGAGGAGACCCAGTACTTC. Protein sequence: CASSEALGGAEETQYF.

The CDR3: CASSYGGGQGMPEQYF. The CDR3 bases are TGTGCCAGCAGTTACGGGGGGGGACAGGGTATGCCCGAGCAGTACTTC. The chain joins TRBV6-6 to TRBJ2-7, with TRBD1 matching over 9 bases. This CDR3 comprises 16 residues. After removal of 2 bases from V and 6 bases from J, the junction contained 11 bases not matched to a gene. Germline lookup yields CDR1 MNHNY and CDR2 SVGAGI (reference sequence).

The chain joins TRBV28 to TRBJ1-2; weak D call: TRBD1 (6 bases). The V end lost 4 bases, the J end lost 8 bases, and 11 bases lay between the germline ends. CDR1 MDHEN and CDR2 SYDVKM come from the germline V gene. This CDR3 comprises 12 residues. As DNA, the CDR3 is TGTGCCAGCAGTTGGGGGCTTCGCGGCTACACCTTC. Encoded protein: CASSWGLRGYTF.

This clone was observed a single time. V is TRBV28 and J is TRBJ2-7; 8 bases agree with TRBD1. The CDR3 is 14 amino acids. The V gene end was trimmed by 7 bases and the J gene end by 3 bases; junction bases not matched to a gene: 8. Germline V gives CDR1 MDHEN, CDR2 SYDVKM. This chain's CDR3 is CASTVTGEVYEQYF. DNA of the CDR3: TGTGCCAGCACTGTGACAGGGGAAGTCTACGAGCAGTACTTC. Supplemented by reference TRBV28 and TRBJ2-7, the full variable domain reads DVKVTQSSRYLVKRTGEKVFLECVQDMDHENMFWYRQDPGLGLRLIYFSYDVKMKEKGDIPEGYSVSREKKERFSLILESASTNQTSMYLCASTVTGEVYEQYFGPGTRLTVT.

The chain joins TRBV13 to TRBJ1-3, with TRBD1 matching over 8 bases. The V gene end was trimmed by 4 bases and the J gene end by 4 bases; junction bases not matched to a gene: 3. Germline V gene data show CDR1 as PRHDT and CDR2 as FYEKMQ (reference sequence). This CDR3 spans 14 amino acids. The CDR3 DNA reads TGTGCCAGCAGCTCATGGACAGGGGGAAACACCATATATTTT. Its translation is CASSSWTGGNTIYF.

The V call is TRBV28, the J call TRBJ2-7; D gene ambiguous. Germline assignment: CDR1 MDHEN and CDR2 SYDVKM. V lost 3 bases and J lost 0, with 12 bases in between. This CDR3 comprises 15 residues. The CDR3 coding sequence is TGTGCCAGCAGTTTGCCGATCCCGAGCTCCTACGAGCAGTACTTC. Protein product: CASSLPIPSSYEQYF.

The chain carries TRBV5-6 and TRBJ1-2, with 7 positions matching TRBD1. Germline CDR1 and CDR2: SGHDT and YYEEEE. V shed 3 bases and J 2 bases; nucleotides not matched to a gene: 10. The CDR3 loop spans 16 amino acids. Here the CDR3 DNA reads TGTGCCAGCAGCTCCTTTCATACAGGGGAGAACTATGGCTACACCTTC. Translated: CASSSFHTGENYGYTF.

The chain combines TRBV4-2 with TRBJ1-5, with TRBD1 identical over 12 bases. This CDR3 comprises 17 residues. Germline V gene lookup returns CDR1 LGHNA and CDR2 YNFKEQ. Trimming cost V 1 base and J 6 bases; bases outside gene matches: 7. CDR3 region: CASSQASGTGGFQPQHF. The CDR3 DNA sequence: TGTGCCAGCAGCCAAGCCTCCGGGACAGGGGGCTTTCAGCCCCAGCATTTT.

This chain joins TRBV5-4 and TRBJ2-7, with 8 bases fitting TRBD2. CDR3 length: 15 residues. Germline trimming cut 4 bases from V and 6 bases from J; bases unmatched to any gene: 12. Looked up from germline, CDR1 is SGHNT and CDR2 is YYREEE (reference sequence). The CDR3: CASSRKIGGAPEQYF. CDR3 nucleotides: TGTGCCAGCAGCCGCAAGATCGGGGGGGCCCCCGAGCAGTACTTC.

This chain connects TRBV6-1 to TRBJ1-1; TRBD1 might be the D (6 bases). CDR1 is MNHNS and CDR2 is SASEGT in the germline V gene. This CDR3 has 13 residues. The V gene lost 6 bases and the J gene lost 1 base, with 9 bases spanning the gap. The DNA for the CDR3 is TGTGCCAGCAGCGGGACAACGAACACTGAAGCTTTCTTT. Its protein product is CASSGTTNTEAFF.